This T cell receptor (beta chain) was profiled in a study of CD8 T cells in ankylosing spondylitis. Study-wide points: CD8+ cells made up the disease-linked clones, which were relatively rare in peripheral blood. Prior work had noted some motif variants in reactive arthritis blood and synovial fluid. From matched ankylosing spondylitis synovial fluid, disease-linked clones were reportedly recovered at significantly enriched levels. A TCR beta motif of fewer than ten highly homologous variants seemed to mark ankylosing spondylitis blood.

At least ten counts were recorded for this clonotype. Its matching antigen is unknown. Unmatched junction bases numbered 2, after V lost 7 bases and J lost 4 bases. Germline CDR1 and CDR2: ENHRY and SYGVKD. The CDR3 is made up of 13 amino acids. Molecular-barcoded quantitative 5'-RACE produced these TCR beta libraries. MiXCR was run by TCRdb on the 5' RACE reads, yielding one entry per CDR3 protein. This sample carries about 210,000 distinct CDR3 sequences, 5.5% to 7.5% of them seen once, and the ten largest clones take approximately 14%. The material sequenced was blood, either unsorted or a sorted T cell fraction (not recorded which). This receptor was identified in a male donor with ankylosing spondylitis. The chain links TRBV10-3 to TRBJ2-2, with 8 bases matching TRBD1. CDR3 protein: CAIKTGGTGELFF. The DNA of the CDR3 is TGTGCCATCAAAACAGGGGGCACCGGGGAGCTGTTTTTT.